This entry lists 20 T cell receptor beta chains sequenced from one sample in a study of T cell responses to AZD1222 COVID-19 vaccine. TCRdb's table, derived via immunoSEQ multiplex PCR, lists solely in-frame clones and lacks some. The profile covers 100,000 to 150,000 clones, with roughly nine tenths appearing a single time and about 3% taken by the ten largest. The sample was peripheral blood, taken 28 days after the second AZD1222 dose. The source is an adult who received the AZD1222 COVID-19 vaccine.

Turning to this clone: No conserved phenylalanine or tryptophan is present at the end of the CDR3, so a read error is the likely explanation. The limits of the CDR3 on the DNA are not certain, so only TCRdb's listed CDR3 is given. The chain recombines TRBV7-3 with TRBJ1-6; whether TRBD1, the table's D call, matches the DNA was not checked. Ends included, the CDR3 has 11 residues. Germline values: CDR1 SGHTA, CDR2 FQGTGA. The CDR3 loop is CASSLGRGRLI.

The chain combines TRBV5-1 with TRBJ2-4, with 10 bases aligning to TRBD2. V lost 4 bases and J lost 0; bases outside the gene matches: 4. The CDR3 covers 16 residues. CDR1 SGHRS and CDR2 YFSETQ come from the germline V gene. The CDR3 DNA reads TGCGCCAGCAGCCAGGGACTAGCGATAGCCAAAAACATTCAGTACTTC. This sequence encodes CASSQGLAIAKNIQYF.

This chain connects TRBV19 to TRBJ2-2, with TRBD2 matching over 15 bases. Germline V CDR1 and CDR2: LNHDA, SQIVND (reference sequence). The CDR3 sequence is 16 residues long. The trim removed 4 bases at V and 7 bases at J, leaving 4 bases unmatched. CDR3 coding DNA: TGTGCCAGTAGTAGGACTAGCGGGGGGGCAGGCGGGGAGCTGTTTTTT. This translates into CASSRTSGGAGGELFF.

The CDR3 here is CASKPTGSNTEAFF. CDR3 nucleotide sequence: TGTGCCAGTAAGCCGACAGGATCAAACACTGAAGCTTTCTTT. The V call is TRBV19, the J call TRBJ1-1; perhaps TRBD1 as D (6 bases). Trimming shortened V by 7 bases and J by 2 bases, and 14 bases separated the two germline ends. CDR1 and CDR2 (germline): LNHDA, SQIVND (reference sequence). There are 14 residues in the CDR3.

This chain links TRBV4-2 with TRBJ1-1, with D hard to call. CDR3 length equals 12 residues. Germline V gene sequence: CDR1 LGHNA, CDR2 YNFKEQ. Trimming cost V 5 bases and J 6 bases, with 10 bases left between them. CDR3 sequence: CASSFGRAEAFF. The CDR3 DNA reads TGTGCCAGCAGCTTTGGCCGGGCTGAAGCTTTCTTT.

Note on this clone: The junction does not match germline at one end; this may be a read error. The genes are TRBV7-7 and TRBJ1-5; TRBD1 matches 8 bases. Germline-derived CDR1 and CDR2 are SSHAT and FNYEAQ (reference sequence). The CDR3 is made up of 17 amino acids. The CDR3 DNA is TGTGCTAGCAGCTCCCAAGGGACAGGAGTTGGTCGGGAGCCCCAGCATTTT. It is translated as CASSSQGTGVGREPQHF.

This clone was seen a handful of times. The chain has TRBV5-1 and TRBJ1-2; D is perhaps TRBD1 (5 bases). The length of the CDR3 is 13 residues. Per germline, CDR1 SGHRS and CDR2 YFSETQ. Trimming pared 0 bases from V and 2 bases from J, leaving 5 bases between. CDR3 in DNA: TGCGCCAGCAGCTTGGCAGGGAACTATGGCTACACCTTC. Amino acid sequence: CASSLAGNYGYTF.

V gene TRBV11-3 combines with J gene TRBJ1-6; TRBD1 matches 8 bases. The V gene's germline CDR1 is SGHNT and CDR2 YENEEA. This CDR3 is 14 amino acids long. V lost 1 base to trimming and J lost 9 bases; unmatched junction nucleotides: 2. The CDR3 DNA follows: TGTGCCAGCAGCTTAGGTGACAGGGGTTCACCCCTCCACTTT. Encoded protein: CASSLGDRGSPLHF.

The chain carries TRBV21-1 and TRBJ2-3. TRBV21-1 is deemed a pseudogene. The CDR3 has 16 residues. The CDR3 here is CASSKPPPLGTDTQYF. The CDR3 DNA reads TGTGCCAGCAGCAAGCCACCCCCCCTTGGAACAGATACGCAGTATTTT.

The chain links TRBV30 to TRBJ2-1; D call uncertain. In germline, CDR1 is GTSNPN, CDR2 SVGIG (reference sequence). Trimming removed 0 bases at V and 7 bases at J, with 7 bases between. CDR3 length equals 12 residues. CDR3 amino acids: CAWSVGANEQFF. In DNA, the CDR3 is TGTGCCTGGAGTGTAGGTGCGAATGAGCAGTTCTTC.

A few counts support this clone. The chain employs TRBV14 and TRBJ1-2; TRBD1 agrees at 9 bases. Trimming cost V 5 bases and J 13 bases; bases outside gene matches: 5. Germline assignment: CDR1 SGHDN and CDR2 FVKESK. This CDR3 is built from 11 residues. CDR3 DNA: TGTGCCAGCAGCAAGAGGGACAGGGTCACCTTC. Its protein product is CASSKRDRVTF.

This clone was found once. V and J are TRBV7-9 and TRBJ1-6; TRBD1 might be the D (5 bases). The CDR3 is made up of 15 amino acids. V was clipped by 5 bases and J by 9 bases, with 17 bases between them. CDR1 and CDR2 (germline): SEHNR, FQNEAQ (reference sequence). As DNA, the CDR3 is TGTGCCAGCAGCCCGCTCGGGGCAGTGCGTTCACCCCTCCACTTT. Translation gives CASSPLGAVRSPLHF.

The chain recombines TRBV2 with TRBJ1-6; D is ambiguous. V shed 3 bases and J shed 4 bases, with 10 bases lying between them. Germline V gene lookup returns CDR1 SNHLY and CDR2 FYNNEI. The CDR3 covers 15 residues. CDR3 DNA sequence: TGTGCCAGCAGTGACAACAGCATTTATAATTCACCCCTCCACTTT. This encodes CASSDNSIYNSPLHF.

The chain is built from TRBV15 and TRBJ1-5; no clear D gene. Germline-derived CDR1 and CDR2 are LNHNV and YYDKDF (reference sequence). The CDR3 is 17 amino acids. Trimming shortened V by 0 bases and J by 1 base, and 13 bases separated the two germline ends. The CDR3 DNA sequence: TGTGCCACCAGCAGAGACCCCCGGGAGAGGAGCAATCAGCCCCAGCATTTT. This sequence encodes CATSRDPRERSNQPQHF.

As DNA, the CDR3 is TGCGCCAGCAGCGGAGCTAGCGGGGGGCCTCTAAGCACCGGGGAGCTGTTTTTT. Translated, it gives CASSGASGGPLSTGELFF. The V and J genes are TRBV5-1 and TRBJ2-2; TRBD2 matches 11 bases. The CDR3 sequence is 18 residues long. The germline V gene has CDR1 SGHRS and CDR2 YFSETQ. Trimming cost V 4 bases and J 4 bases; bases outside gene matches: 12. The variable domain in full, with the rest retrieved from reference TRBV5-1 and TRBJ2-2, is KAGVTQTPRYLIKTRGQQVTLSCSPISGHRSVSWYQQTPGQGLQFLFEYFSETQRNKGNFPGRFSGRQFSNSRSEMNVSTLELGDSALYLCASSGASGGPLSTGELFFGEGSRLTVL.

The chain is built from TRBV10-2 and TRBJ2-7; unclear D gene. Trimming took 3 bases from V and 0 from J, leaving 9 bases between them. Germline V CDR1 and CDR2: WSHSY, SAAADI. The CDR3 sequence is 14 residues long. CDR3 DNA sequence: TGCGCCAGCAGTGACCCAGTCCGCTCCTACGAGCAGTACTTC. Amino acids: CASSDPVRSYEQYF.

CDR3 region: CASSQVGAGETQYF. The CDR3 DNA reads TGTGCCAGCAGCCAAGTGGGGGCCGGGGAGACCCAGTACTTC. The rearrangement joins TRBV3-1 (or the pseudogene TRBV3-2) to TRBJ2-5; tentative D call: TRBD1 (6 bases). With 1 base removed from V and 5 bases from J, the gap between germline ends came to 11 bases. Germline V CDR1 and CDR2: LGHDT, YNNKEL (reference sequence). The CDR3 runs to 14 residues.

The gene calls are TRBV7-3 and TRBJ1-1, with TRBD1 matching over 8 bases. CDR3 length: 15 residues. J gave up 0 bases and V 5 bases, and 5 bases lay outside the gene matches. Germline loops: CDR1 SGHTA, CDR2 FQGTGA. The CDR3: CASSTQGGMNTEAFF. CDR3 sequence (DNA): TGTGCCAGCAGCACACAGGGGGGGATGAACACTGAAGCTTTCTTT.

This chain connects TRBV5-4 to TRBJ1-2; tentatively, D is TRBD1 (6 bases). Per germline, CDR1 SGHNT and CDR2 YYREEE (reference sequence). V lost 4 bases, J lost 4 bases, and 14 bases lay in between. CDR3 size: 14 residues. The DNA for the CDR3 is TGTGCCAGCAGCCCCCAAGAAGGGGGCTATGGCTACACCTTC. This codes for CASSPQEGGYGYTF.

This clone showed up just a few times. The chain carries TRBV19 and TRBJ2-2, with TRBD2 matching 8 bases. The CDR3 is 17 residues long. The trim removed 4 bases at V and 0 bases at J, leaving 7 bases unmatched. Germline assignment: CDR1 LNHDA and CDR2 SQIVND (reference sequence). This CDR3 reads CASSRRTSGANTGELFF. CDR3 DNA sequence: TGTGCCAGTAGTAGGCGAACTAGCGGCGCGAACACCGGGGAGCTGTTTTTT. The variable domain in full, completed from reference TRBV19 and TRBJ2-2, reads DGGITQSPKYLFRKEGQNVTLSCEQNLNHDAMYWYRQDPGQGLRLIYYSQIVNDFQKGDIAEGYSVSREKKESFPLTVTSAQKNPTAFYLCASSRRTSGANTGELFFGEGSRLTVL.